A single sample gave rise to the 26 T cell receptor beta chains below, sequenced in a study of blood T cell repertoires in COVID-19. The data were produced by immunoSEQ multiplex PCR, yet TCRdb's version contains in-frame clones alone and is incomplete. The table has roughly 190,000 clones, about 85% seen once; the top ten hold around 1.1%. The sequencing sample was made of peripheral blood. The receptors shown here come from a man under 40 with acute or convalescent COVID-19.

The V gene is TRBV30, the J gene TRBJ1-5, with 9 bases aligning to TRBD1. There are 14 residues in the CDR3. The V segment lost 4 bases and the J segment 7 bases; nucleotides outside the gene matches: 8. Germline loops: CDR1 GTSNPN, CDR2 SVGIG (reference sequence). The CDR3 spells CAWKLGTGLQPQHF. Written as DNA, the CDR3 is TGTGCCTGGAAACTCGGGACAGGGTTACAGCCCCAGCATTTT.

This chain uses TRBV4-2 with TRBJ1-1; D gene ambiguous. Germline V gives CDR1 LGHNA, CDR2 YNFKEQ. The CDR3 length is 12 residues. The ends were cut back, 1 base at V and 8 bases at J, with 8 bases in the middle. CDR3 residues: CASSQGGEEAFF. In DNA, the CDR3 is TGTGCCAGCAGCCAAGGAGGTGAAGAAGCTTTCTTT.

The gene calls are TRBV5-6 and TRBJ1-1; D not resolved. CDR3 length: 13 residues. V was cut by 1 base and J by 8 bases, with 12 bases left in between. Per germline, CDR1 SGHDT and CDR2 YYEEEE. The CDR3 loop reads CASSLFGVEEAFF. The CDR3 nucleotides read TGTGCCAGCAGCTTGTTCGGGGTAGAGGAAGCTTTCTTT. Looking up the rest from reference TRBV5-6 and TRBJ1-1 gives the full variable domain: DAGVTQSPTHLIKTRGQQVTLRCSPKSGHDTVSWYQQALGQGPQFIFQYYEEEERQRGNFPDRFSGHQFPNYSSELNVNALLLGDSALYLCASSLFGVEEAFFGQGTRLTVV.

V usage is TRBV6-6 and J usage is TRBJ2-6, with D possibly TRBD1 on 6 matching bases. This CDR3 region has 15 residues. Trimming left V 8 bases short and J 4 bases short, with 15 bases between. Germline V gene data show CDR1 as MNHNY and CDR2 as SVGAGI (reference sequence). The CDR3 DNA reads as TGTGCCAGCCGCTTACAGGGTCGAGGGGCCAACGTCCTGACTTTC. Its translation is CASRLQGRGANVLTF.

This chain joins TRBV12-3 or TRBV12-4 and TRBJ2-1; TRBD1 is a possible D gene (6 bases). The V gene lost 7 bases and the J gene lost 9 bases, with 16 bases spanning the gap. This CDR3 is built from 13 residues. The CDR3 reads CASTWTALGEQFF. Here the CDR3 DNA reads TGTGCCAGCACTTGGACAGCCTTGGGTGAGCAGTTCTTC.

The chain recombines TRBV10-2 with TRBJ2-5; 8 bases match TRBD1. This CDR3 is 19 amino acids long. In germline, CDR1 is WSHSY, CDR2 SAAADI. J was trimmed by 1 base and V by 4 bases; bases with no gene match: 17. This chain's CDR3 is CASSATRGPTTIRQETQYF. The CDR3 nucleotides read TGCGCCAGCAGTGCGACCAGGGGGCCAACTACGATCCGCCAAGAGACCCAGTACTTC.

V gene TRBV11-3 combines with J gene TRBJ1-1; the D is unclear. V lost 3 bases, J lost 5 bases, and 10 bases lay in between. The CDR3 has 13 residues. In germline, CDR1 is SGHNT, CDR2 YENEEA. The CDR3 region is CASSFIAKTEAFF. The DNA for the CDR3 is TGTGCCAGCAGCTTTATAGCGAAGACTGAAGCTTTCTTT.

This chain joins TRBV9 and TRBJ1-3; D not resolved. Germline CDR1 SGDLS, CDR2 YYNGEE. The CDR3 loop spans 15 amino acids. V gave up 3 bases and J gave up 0 bases, with 10 bases separating them. CDR3 sequence (DNA): TGTGCCAGCAGCGAATCGGGATTCTCTGGAAACACCATATATTTT. This encodes CASSESGFSGNTIYF. The variable domain in full, with the rest retrieved from reference TRBV9 and TRBJ1-3, is DSGVTQTPKHLITATGQRVTLRCSPRSGDLSVYWYQQSLDQGLQFLIQYYNGEERAKGNILERFSAQQFPDLHSELNLSSLELGDSALYFCASSESGFSGNTIYFGEGSWLTVV.

The chain is built from TRBV19 and TRBJ1-4; TRBD1 matches at 8 bases. The ends lost 6 bases at V and 1 base at J; junction bases unmatched: 7. Germline V gene lookup returns CDR1 LNHDA and CDR2 SQIVND (reference sequence). The CDR3 covers 16 residues. The CDR3 is CASRPGQGVTNEKLFF. CDR3 DNA: TGTGCCAGTAGACCTGGACAGGGTGTAACTAATGAAAAACTGTTTTTT.

In DNA, the CDR3 is TGTGCTAGTGGTTCCTCAGGGGGGTTGAACACTGAAGCTTTCTTT. Its translation: CASGSSGGLNTEAFF. The J gene is TRBJ1-1, the V gene TRBV12-5; 7 nucleotides line up with TRBD1. The V segment lost 4 bases and the J segment 0 bases; nucleotides outside the gene matches: 5. The length of the CDR3 is 15 residues. Looked up from germline, CDR1 is LGHNT and CDR2 is FRNRAP.

The genes are TRBV7-2 and TRBJ1-1; TRBD1 matches at 9 bases. V shed 5 bases and J 12 bases; nucleotides not matched to a gene: 10. In germline, CDR1 is SGHTA, CDR2 FQGNSA. This CDR3 contains 13 residues. The CDR3 here is CASSPRGQGITFF. In DNA, the CDR3 is TGTGCCAGCAGCCCAAGGGGACAGGGAATAACTTTCTTT.

The gene calls are TRBV19 and TRBJ1-5; D is unresolved. Germline CDR1 LNHDA, CDR2 SQIVND (reference sequence). The CDR3 extends over 14 amino acids. V lost 7 bases to trimming and J lost 4 bases, with 14 bases between them. In DNA form, the CDR3 reads TGTGCCAGTAAGGTTGGACGGGGAAATCAGCCCCAGCATTTT. Translating it yields CASKVGRGNQPQHF.

This chain uses TRBV19 with TRBJ1-5; D uncertain. V dropped 4 bases and J dropped 9 bases, with 13 bases sitting between them. CDR3 size: 13 residues. Looked up from germline, CDR1 is LNHDA and CDR2 is SQIVND (reference sequence). For the CDR3, the DNA is TGTGCCAGTAGTAGCCCCGAAGTGCGGCCCCAGCATTTT. Amino acid sequence: CASSSPEVRPQHF.

The J gene is TRBJ1-2, the V gene TRBV4-1; D is unresolved. Germline assignment: CDR1 MGHRA and CDR2 YSYEKL. Trimming removed 0 bases from V and 7 bases from J, with 9 bases in between. The CDR3 runs to 13 residues. CDR3 coding DNA: TGCGCCAGCAGCCAAGAATACCGGGTTGGCTACACCTTC. Its protein product is CASSQEYRVGYTF.

The rearrangement joins TRBV6-5 to TRBJ2-1; D is perhaps TRBD2 (5 bases). CDR1 and CDR2 from the germline V gene are MNHEY and SVGAGI. The CDR3 spans 14 residues. Trimming removed 1 base at V and 9 bases at J, with 13 bases between. CDR3: CASSYLTGSTEQFF. DNA for the CDR3: TGTGCCAGCAGTTACTTGACGGGGAGTACTGAGCAGTTCTTC.

The chain employs TRBV4-1 and TRBJ2-1, with 7 nucleotides matching TRBD2. Germline V gene sequence: CDR1 MGHRA, CDR2 YSYEKL. The CDR3 length is 17 residues. With 4 bases clipped from V and 0 bases from J, the junction kept 9 bases outside the gene matches. As DNA, the CDR3 is TGCGCCAGCAGCCGACCTAGCGGCTTAAGCTCCTACAATGAGCAGTTCTTC. Translated: CASSRPSGLSSYNEQFF.

This chain uses TRBV28 with TRBJ1-6; a weak D match, TRBD1 (5 bases). The CDR3 loop spans 19 amino acids. Trimming shortened V by 5 bases and J by 1 base, and 21 bases separated the two germline ends. Germline V gives CDR1 MDHEN, CDR2 SYDVKM. In DNA, the CDR3 is TGTGCCAGCAGTCCCCATACTTGGCGGGGGAGTTCCTATAATTCACCCCTCCACTTT. This codes for CASSPHTWRGSSYNSPLHF.

The chain joins TRBV5-1 to TRBJ2-2; 9 nucleotides line up with TRBD2. CDR1 is SGHRS, CDR2 YFSETQ, per germline. V lost 7 bases to trimming and J lost 4 bases; unmatched junction nucleotides: 5. This CDR3 has 14 amino acids. This CDR3 is CASGAGGFTGELFF. Here the CDR3 DNA reads TGCGCCAGCGGAGCGGGAGGTTTCACCGGGGAGCTGTTTTTT.

The rearrangement links TRBV19 to TRBJ1-5; 9 positions match TRBD1. The germline V gene has CDR1 LNHDA and CDR2 SQIVND (reference sequence). V was pared by 5 bases and J by 2 bases, with 7 bases of the junction left unmatched. This CDR3 is 16 amino acids long. The CDR3 DNA reads TGTGCCAGTAGTGACCACAGGGGGCGCGGCAATCAGCCCCAGCATTTT. Amino acid sequence: CASSDHRGRGNQPQHF.

This clone was detected once. CDR3 in amino acids: CASSRTGQGGNTIYF. The CDR3 DNA is TGTGCCAGCAGTCGGACAGGGCAGGGTGGAAACACCATATATTTT. The chain has TRBV6-5 and TRBJ1-3, with 8 bases fitting TRBD1. Germline CDR1 reads MNHEY; CDR2 reads SVGAGI. V gave up 5 bases and J gave up 3 bases; unmatched junction bases: 6. This CDR3 has 15 residues.

This chain joins TRBV28 and TRBJ2-6; D is unclear. Per germline, CDR1 MDHEN and CDR2 SYDVKM. Trimming cost V 6 bases and J 5 bases, with 8 bases left between them. CDR3 length: 13 amino acids. The CDR3: CASSRDRANVLTF. In DNA form, the CDR3 reads TGTGCCAGCAGCAGAGACAGGGCCAACGTCCTGACTTTC.

The gene calls are TRBV30 and TRBJ1-2; TRBD1 aligns across 7 bases. V trimming: 2 bases; J trimming: 5 bases; junction bases outside the gene matches: 8. Germline CDR1 is GTSNPN and CDR2 is SVGIG (reference sequence). The CDR3 length is 14 residues. The CDR3 nucleotides are TGTGCCTGGAGTTCCGCAGGGGGAGGATATGGCTACACCTTC. Its translation is CAWSSAGGGYGYTF.

This clone has only one observation. The chain combines TRBV7-9 with TRBJ1-6, with TRBD1 matching 10 bases. Germline CDR1 and CDR2: SEHNR and FQNEAQ (reference sequence). V lost 5 bases and J lost 8; bases outside the gene matches: 9. The CDR3 extends over 16 amino acids. The CDR3 is CASSARQGAEDSPLHF. The CDR3 DNA reads as TGTGCCAGCAGCGCCCGACAGGGGGCGGAAGATTCACCCCTCCACTTT.

The chain links TRBV7-8 to TRBJ2-3; D is unclear. CDR3 size: 14 residues. Trimming shortened V by 0 bases and J by 2 bases, and 6 bases separated the two germline ends. The germline gives CDR1 SGHVS, CDR2 FQNEAQ. CDR3 amino acids: CASSLARVTDTQYF. The CDR3 DNA is TGTGCCAGCAGCTTAGCCCGGGTCACAGATACGCAGTATTTT.

This chain uses TRBV19 with TRBJ2-3; 10 bases align to TRBD2. The V segment lost 4 bases and the J segment 4 bases; nucleotides outside the gene matches: 5. The CDR3 contains 15 residues. Germline lookup yields CDR1 LNHDA and CDR2 SQIVND (reference sequence). CDR3 loop: CASSTSGSSPDTQYF. CDR3 sequence (DNA): TGTGCCAGTAGTACTAGCGGGAGCAGCCCAGATACGCAGTATTTT.

The rearrangement uses TRBV7-9 and TRBJ1-4, with a tentative D call TRBD1 (6 bases). V lost 2 bases, J lost 6 bases, and 16 bases lay in between. The CDR3 sequence is 16 residues long. CDR1 is SEHNR, CDR2 FQNEAQ, per germline (reference sequence). The DNA of the CDR3 is TGTGCCAGCAGCTTAAATTATGCGGGGGCTGATGAAAAACTGTTTTTT. Amino acid sequence: CASSLNYAGADEKLFF.